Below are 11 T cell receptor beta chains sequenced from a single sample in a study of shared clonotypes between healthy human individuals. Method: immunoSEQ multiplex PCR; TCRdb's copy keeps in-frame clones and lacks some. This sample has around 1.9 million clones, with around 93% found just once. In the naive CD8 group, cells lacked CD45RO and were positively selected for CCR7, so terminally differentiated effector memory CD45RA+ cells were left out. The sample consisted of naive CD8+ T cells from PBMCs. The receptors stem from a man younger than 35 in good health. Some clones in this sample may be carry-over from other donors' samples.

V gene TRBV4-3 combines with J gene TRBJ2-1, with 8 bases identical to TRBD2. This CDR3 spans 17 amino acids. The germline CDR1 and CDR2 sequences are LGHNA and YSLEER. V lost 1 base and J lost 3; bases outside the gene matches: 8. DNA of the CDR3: TGCGCCAGCAGCCAAGTAAACGGGAGGGCGGTCTACAATGAGCAGTTCTTC. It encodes CASSQVNGRAVYNEQFF.

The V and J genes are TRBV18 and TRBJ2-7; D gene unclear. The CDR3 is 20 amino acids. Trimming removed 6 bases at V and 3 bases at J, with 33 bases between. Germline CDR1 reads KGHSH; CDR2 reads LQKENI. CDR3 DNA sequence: TGTGCCAGCTCCTCTATCCCACCGTACCAAGAAGGCACATCTTTCTACGAGCAGTACTTC. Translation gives CASSSIPPYQEGTSFYEQYF.

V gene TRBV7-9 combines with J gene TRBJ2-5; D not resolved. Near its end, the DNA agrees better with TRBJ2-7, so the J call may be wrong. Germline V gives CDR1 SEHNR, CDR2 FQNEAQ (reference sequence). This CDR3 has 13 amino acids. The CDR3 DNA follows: TGTGCCAGCAGCTTCGGCCATTCCTACGAGCAGTACTTC. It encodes CASSFGHSYEQYF.

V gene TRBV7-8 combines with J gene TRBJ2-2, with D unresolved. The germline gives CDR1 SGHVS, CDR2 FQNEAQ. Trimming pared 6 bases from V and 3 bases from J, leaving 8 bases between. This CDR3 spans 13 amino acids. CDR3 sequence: CASSIAYTGELFF. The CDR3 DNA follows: TGTGCCAGCAGTATAGCCTACACCGGGGAGCTGTTTTTT.

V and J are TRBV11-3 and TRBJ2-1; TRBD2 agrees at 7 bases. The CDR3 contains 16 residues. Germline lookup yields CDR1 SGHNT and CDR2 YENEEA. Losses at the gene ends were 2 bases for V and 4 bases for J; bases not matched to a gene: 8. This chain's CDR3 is CASSLTGRAAYNEQFF. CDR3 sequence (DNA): TGTGCCAGCAGCTTAACTGGGAGGGCCGCTTACAATGAGCAGTTCTTC.

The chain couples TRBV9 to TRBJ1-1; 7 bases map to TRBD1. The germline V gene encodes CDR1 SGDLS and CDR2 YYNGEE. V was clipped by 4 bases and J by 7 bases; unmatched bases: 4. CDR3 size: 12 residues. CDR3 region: CASSPWDSEAFF. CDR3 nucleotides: TGTGCCAGCAGCCCCTGGGACAGTGAAGCTTTCTTT.

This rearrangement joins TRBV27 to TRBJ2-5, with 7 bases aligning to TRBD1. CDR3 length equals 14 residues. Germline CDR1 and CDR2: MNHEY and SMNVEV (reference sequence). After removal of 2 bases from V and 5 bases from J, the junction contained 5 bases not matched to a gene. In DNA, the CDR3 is TGTGCCAGCAGTTTAGCAGGGACAGCGGAGACCCAGTACTTC. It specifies CASSLAGTAETQYF.

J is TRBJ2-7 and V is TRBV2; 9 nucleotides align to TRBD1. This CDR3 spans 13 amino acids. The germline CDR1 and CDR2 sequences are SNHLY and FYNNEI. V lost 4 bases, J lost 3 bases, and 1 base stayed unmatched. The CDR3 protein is CASSGDRVYEQYF. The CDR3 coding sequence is TGTGCCAGCAGTGGGGACAGGGTCTACGAGCAGTACTTC. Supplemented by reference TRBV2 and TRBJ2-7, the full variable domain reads EPEVTQTPSHQVTQMGQEVILRCVPISNHLYFYWYRQILGQKVEFLVSFYNNEISEKSEIFDDQFSVERPDGSNFTLKIRSTKLEDSAMYFCASSGDRVYEQYFGPGTRLTVT.

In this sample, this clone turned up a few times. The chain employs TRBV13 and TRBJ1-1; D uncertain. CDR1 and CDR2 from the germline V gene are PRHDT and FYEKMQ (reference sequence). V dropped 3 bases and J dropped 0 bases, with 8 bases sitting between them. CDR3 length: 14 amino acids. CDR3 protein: CASSLMGLNTEAFF. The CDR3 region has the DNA TGTGCCAGCAGCTTGATGGGGTTGAACACTGAAGCTTTCTTT.

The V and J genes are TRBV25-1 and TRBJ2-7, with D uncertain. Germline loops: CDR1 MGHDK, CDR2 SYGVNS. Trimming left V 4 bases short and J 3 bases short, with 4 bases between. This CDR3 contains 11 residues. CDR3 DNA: TGTGCCAGCAGTGTACACTACGAGCAGTACTTC. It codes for CASSVHYEQYF.

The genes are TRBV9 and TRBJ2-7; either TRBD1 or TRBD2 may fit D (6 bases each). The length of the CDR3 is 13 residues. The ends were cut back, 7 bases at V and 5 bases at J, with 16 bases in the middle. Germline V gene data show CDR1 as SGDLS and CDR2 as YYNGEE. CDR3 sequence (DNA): TGTGCCAGCGGAAAAGGGGGGCGGGACGAGCAGTACTTC. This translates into CASGKGGRDEQYF.